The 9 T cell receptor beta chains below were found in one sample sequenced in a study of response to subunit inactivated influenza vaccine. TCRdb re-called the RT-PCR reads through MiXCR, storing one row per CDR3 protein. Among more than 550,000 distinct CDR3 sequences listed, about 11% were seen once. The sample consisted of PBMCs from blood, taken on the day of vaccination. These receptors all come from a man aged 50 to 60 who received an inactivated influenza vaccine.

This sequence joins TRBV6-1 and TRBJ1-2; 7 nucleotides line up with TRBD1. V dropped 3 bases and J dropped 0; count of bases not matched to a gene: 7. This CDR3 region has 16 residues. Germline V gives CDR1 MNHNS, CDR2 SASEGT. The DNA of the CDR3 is TGTGCCAGCAGTGACGCCGGACAGGCGCCTAACTATGGCTACACCTTC. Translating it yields CASSDAGQAPNYGYTF.

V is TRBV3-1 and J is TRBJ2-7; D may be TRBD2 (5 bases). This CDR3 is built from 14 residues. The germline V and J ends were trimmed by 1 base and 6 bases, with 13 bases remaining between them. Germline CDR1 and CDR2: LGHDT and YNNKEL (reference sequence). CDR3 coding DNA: TGTGCCAGCAGCCAAGCCGGCCGGGGTGGCGAGCAGTACTTC. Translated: CASSQAGRGGEQYF.

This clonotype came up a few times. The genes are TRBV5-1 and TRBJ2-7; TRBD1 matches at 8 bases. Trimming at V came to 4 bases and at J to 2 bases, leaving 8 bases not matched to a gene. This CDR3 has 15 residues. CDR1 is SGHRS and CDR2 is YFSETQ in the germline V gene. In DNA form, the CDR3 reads TGCGCCAGCAGCCCTGGGACAGGCCTCCCCTACGAGCAGTACTTC. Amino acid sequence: CASSPGTGLPYEQYF. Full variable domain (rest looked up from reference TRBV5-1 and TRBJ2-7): KAGVTQTPRYLIKTRGQQVTLSCSPISGHRSVSWYQQTPGQGLQFLFEYFSETQRNKGNFPGRFSGRQFSNSRSEMNVSTLELGDSALYLCASSPGTGLPYEQYFGPGTRLTVT.

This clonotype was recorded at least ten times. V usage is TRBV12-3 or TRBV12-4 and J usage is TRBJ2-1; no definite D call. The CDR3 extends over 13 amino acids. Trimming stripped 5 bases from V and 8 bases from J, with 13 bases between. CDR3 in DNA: TGTGCCAGCAGTCAAGACTTGGGGTATGAGCAGTTCTTC. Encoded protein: CASSQDLGYEQFF.

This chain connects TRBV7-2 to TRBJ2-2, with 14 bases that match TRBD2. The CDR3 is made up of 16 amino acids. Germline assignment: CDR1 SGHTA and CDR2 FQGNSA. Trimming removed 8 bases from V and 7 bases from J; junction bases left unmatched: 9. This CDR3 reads CASGGGLAGVYGELFF. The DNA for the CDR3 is TGTGCCAGCGGCGGGGGACTAGCGGGAGTGTACGGGGAGCTGTTTTTT.

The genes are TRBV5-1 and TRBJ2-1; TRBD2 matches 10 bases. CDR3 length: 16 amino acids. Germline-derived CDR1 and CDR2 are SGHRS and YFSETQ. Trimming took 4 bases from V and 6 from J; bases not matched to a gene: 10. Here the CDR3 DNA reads TGCGCCAGCAGCCCGACCCCTAGCGGGGGTTCCAATGAGCAGTTCTTC. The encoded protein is CASSPTPSGGSNEQFF.

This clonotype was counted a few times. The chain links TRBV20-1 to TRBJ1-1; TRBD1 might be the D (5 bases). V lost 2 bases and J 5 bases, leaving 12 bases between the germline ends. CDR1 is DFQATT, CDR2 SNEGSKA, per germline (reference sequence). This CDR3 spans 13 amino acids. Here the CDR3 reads CSARQQVRTEAFF. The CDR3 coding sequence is TGCAGTGCTAGACAACAGGTTAGGACTGAAGCTTTCTTT.

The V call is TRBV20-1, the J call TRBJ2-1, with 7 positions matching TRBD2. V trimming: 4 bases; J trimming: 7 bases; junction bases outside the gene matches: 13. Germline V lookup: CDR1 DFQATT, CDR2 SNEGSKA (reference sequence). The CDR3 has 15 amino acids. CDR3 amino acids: CSATLGAGENNEQFF. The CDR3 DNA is TGCAGTGCTACCCTAGGTGCGGGAGAGAATAATGAGCAGTTCTTC.

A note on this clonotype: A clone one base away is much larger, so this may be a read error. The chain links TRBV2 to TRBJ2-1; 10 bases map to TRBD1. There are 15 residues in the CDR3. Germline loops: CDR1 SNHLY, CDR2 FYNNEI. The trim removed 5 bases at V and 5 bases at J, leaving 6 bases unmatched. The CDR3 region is CASSLGQGKDNEQFF. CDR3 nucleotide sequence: TGTGCCAGCAGTTTGGGACAGGGGAAAGACAATGAGCAGTTCTTC. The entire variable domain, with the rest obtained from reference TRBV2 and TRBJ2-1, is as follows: EPEVTQTPSHQVTQMGQEVILRCVPISNHLYFYWYRQILGQKVEFLVSFYNNEISEKSEIFDDQFSVERPDGSNFTLKIRSTKLEDSAMYFCASSLGQGKDNEQFFGPGTRLTVL.